This TCR beta chain was sequenced for a study of CXCR3-negative and CXCR3-positive naive CD8 T cells. The CDR3 spans 15 residues. Each TRB cDNA library was prepared by 5' RACE (with UMI labels). Reanalyzing the 5' RACE reads, TCRdb keeps one entry per CDR3 protein, without DNA. This table lists 95,000 to 100,000 distinct CDR3 sequences. Study results and caveats: Relative to CXCR3-negative naive cells, CXCR3-positive naive cells had more hydrophobic TRB CDR3s.

Worth noting for this clonotype: Its antigen is currently unknown.

Sequencing used naive CXCR3+ CD8+ T cells from blood. Subset denoted: CD45RO-CCR7+CD27+CD95- naive CD8+ T cells expressing CXCR3 (TNR3+). The chain employs TRBV12-3 or TRBV12-4 and TRBJ2-6; as DNA is missing, the TRBD2 call by TCRdb cannot be tested. The TCR originated in a human donor in good health. Some clones in this sample may be carry-over from other donors' samples. CDR3 residues: CASSFFGGGANVLTF.